Only a few counts were recorded for the clone carrying this T cell receptor beta chain. Its target is not known. This sample was included in a study of T cells in Graves' hyperthyroidism and ophthalmopathy. Study in general: Peripheral blood was taken when the disease was first diagnosed, before any treatment began.

Regions amplified from RNA transcripts were the TCR beta CDR3 regions. The TCR CDR3 was amplified in a first-round RT-PCR using the HTBI primer set. TCRdb reanalysed the multiplex PCR reads using MiXCR and keeps one entry per CDR3 protein. The sample has 300,000 to 500,000 distinct CDR3 sequences; 11% to 15% are singletons. Duration under 3 months, a NOSPECS grade of at least 4, and a Clinical Activity Score of at least 3 characterized the ophthalmopathy patients. Study-wide results and caveats: The majority of expanded thyroid clonotypes above 0.001 also appeared in blood.

The germline V gene has CDR1 MNHEY and CDR2 SVGAGI. The CDR3 contains 13 residues. Trimming took off 0 bases at V and 7 bases at J, with 9 bases between the two ends. The specimen was blood. The V call is TRBV6-5, the J call TRBJ1-2; a weak D match, TRBD1 (5 bases). The receptor was derived from a man in his fifties with Graves' ophthalmopathy. Here the CDR3 DNA reads TGTGCCAGCAGTTACTCTAATGGGGGTGGCTACACCTTC. This encodes CASSYSNGGGYTF.